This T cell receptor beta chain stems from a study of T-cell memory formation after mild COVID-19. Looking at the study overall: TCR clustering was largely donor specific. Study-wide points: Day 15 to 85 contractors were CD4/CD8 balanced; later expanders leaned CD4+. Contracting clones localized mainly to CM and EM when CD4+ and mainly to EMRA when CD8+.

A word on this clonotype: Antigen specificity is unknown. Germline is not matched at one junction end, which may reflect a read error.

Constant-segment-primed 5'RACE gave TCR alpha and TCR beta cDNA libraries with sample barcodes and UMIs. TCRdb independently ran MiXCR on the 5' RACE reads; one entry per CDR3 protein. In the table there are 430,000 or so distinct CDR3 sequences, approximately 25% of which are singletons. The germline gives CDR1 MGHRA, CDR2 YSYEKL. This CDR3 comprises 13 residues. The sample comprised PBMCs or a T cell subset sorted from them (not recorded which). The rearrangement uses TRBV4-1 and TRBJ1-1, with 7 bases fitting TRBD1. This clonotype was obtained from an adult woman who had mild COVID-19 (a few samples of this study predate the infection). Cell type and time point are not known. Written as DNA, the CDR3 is TGTGCCAGCTCACAGGGGTCGAACACTGAAGCTTTCTTT. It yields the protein CASSQGSNTEAFF.